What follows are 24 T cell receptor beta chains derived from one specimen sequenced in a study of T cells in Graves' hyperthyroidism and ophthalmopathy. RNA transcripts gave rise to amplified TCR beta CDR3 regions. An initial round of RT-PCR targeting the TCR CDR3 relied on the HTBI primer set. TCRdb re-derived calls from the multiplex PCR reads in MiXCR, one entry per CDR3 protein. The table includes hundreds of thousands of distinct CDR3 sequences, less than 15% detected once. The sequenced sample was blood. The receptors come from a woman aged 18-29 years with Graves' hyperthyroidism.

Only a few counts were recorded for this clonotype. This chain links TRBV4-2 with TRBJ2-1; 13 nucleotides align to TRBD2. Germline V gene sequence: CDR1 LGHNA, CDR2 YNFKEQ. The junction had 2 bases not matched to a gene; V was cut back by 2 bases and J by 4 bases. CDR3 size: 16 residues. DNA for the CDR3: TGTGCCAGCAGCCAACGGACTAGCGGGAGTTACAATGAGCAGTTCTTC. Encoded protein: CASSQRTSGSYNEQFF.

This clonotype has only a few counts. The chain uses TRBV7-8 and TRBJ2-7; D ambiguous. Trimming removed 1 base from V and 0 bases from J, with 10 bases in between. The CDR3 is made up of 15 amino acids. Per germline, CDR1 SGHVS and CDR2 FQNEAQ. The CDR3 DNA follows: TGTGCCAGCAGCTTAGGGAACAGCGCCTCCTACGAGCAGTACTTC. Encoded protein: CASSLGNSASYEQYF.

The CDR3 bases are TGCAGCGCTTCCCAATCCTCCTACAATGAGCAGTTCTTC. Residues: CSASQSSYNEQFF. The chain combines TRBV29-1 with TRBJ2-1; D call uncertain. The CDR3 sequence is 13 residues long. Per germline, CDR1 SQVTM and CDR2 ANQGSEA. V lost 7 bases to trimming and J lost 0 bases, with 10 bases between them.

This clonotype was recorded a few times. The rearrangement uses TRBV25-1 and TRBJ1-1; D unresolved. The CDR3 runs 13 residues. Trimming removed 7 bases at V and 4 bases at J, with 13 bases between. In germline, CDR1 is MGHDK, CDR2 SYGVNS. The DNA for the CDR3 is TGTGCCAGCATCGGGGTCCCAGGCACTGAAGCTTTCTTT. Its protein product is CASIGVPGTEAFF.

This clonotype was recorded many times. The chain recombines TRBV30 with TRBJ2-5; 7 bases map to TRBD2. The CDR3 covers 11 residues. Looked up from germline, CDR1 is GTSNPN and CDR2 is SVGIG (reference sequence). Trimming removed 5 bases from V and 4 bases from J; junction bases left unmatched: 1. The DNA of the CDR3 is TGTGCCTGGGGGAGGGTAGAGACCCAGTACTTC. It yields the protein CAWGRVETQYF.

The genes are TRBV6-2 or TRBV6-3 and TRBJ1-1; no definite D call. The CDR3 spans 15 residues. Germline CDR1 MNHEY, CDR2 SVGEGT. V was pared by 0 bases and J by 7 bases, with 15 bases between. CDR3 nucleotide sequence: TGTGCCAGCAGTTACTCGGTTGGGCTCGCGGGTGAAGCTTTCTTT. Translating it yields CASSYSVGLAGEAFF.

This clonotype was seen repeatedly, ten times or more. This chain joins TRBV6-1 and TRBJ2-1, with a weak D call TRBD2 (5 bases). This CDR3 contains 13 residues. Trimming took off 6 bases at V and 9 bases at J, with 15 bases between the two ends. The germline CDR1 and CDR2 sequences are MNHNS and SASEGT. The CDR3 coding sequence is TGTGCCAGCAGGGTACTAGTAAACGCTGAGCAGTTCTTC. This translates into CASRVLVNAEQFF.

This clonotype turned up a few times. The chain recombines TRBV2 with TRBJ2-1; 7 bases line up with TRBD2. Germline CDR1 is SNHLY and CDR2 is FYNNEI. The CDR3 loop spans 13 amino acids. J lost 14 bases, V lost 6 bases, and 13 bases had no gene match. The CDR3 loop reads CASRAGLGRFEFF. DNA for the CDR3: TGTGCCAGCAGGGCCGGACTAGGCCGTTTTGAGTTCTTC.

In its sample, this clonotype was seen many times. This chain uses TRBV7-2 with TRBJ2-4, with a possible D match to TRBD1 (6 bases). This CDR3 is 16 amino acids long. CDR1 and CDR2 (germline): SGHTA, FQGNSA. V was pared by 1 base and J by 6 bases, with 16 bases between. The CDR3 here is CASSLDFGARGNIQYF. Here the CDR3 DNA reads TGTGCCAGCAGCTTAGACTTTGGGGCCAGGGGAAACATTCAGTACTTC.

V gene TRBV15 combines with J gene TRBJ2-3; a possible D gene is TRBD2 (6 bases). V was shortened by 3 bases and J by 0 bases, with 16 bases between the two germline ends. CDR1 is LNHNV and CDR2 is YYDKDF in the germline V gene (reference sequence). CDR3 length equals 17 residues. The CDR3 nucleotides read TGTGCCACCAGCAGGAGGGAAGGAGGGGTTAGCACAGATACGCAGTATTTT. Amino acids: CATSRREGGVSTDTQYF.

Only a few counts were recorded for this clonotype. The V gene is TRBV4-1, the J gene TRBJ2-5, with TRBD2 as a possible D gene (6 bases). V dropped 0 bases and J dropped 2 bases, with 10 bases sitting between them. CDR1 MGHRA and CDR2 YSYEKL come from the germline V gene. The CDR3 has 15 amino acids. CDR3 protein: CASSQEGRGQETQYF. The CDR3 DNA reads TGCGCCAGCAGCCAAGAAGGTCGGGGGCAAGAGACCCAGTACTTC.

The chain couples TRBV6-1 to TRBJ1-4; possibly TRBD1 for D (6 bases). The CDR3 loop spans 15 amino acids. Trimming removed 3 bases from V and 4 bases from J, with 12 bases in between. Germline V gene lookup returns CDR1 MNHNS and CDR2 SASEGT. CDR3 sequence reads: CASSDPGHLNEKLFF. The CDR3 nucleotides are TGTGCCAGCAGTGACCCGGGACACCTTAATGAAAAACTGTTTTTT.

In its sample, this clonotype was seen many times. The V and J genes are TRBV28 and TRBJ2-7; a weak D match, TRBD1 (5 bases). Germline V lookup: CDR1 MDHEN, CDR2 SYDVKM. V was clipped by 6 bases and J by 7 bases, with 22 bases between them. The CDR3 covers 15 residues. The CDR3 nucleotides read TGTGCCAGCAGAACCCCCGGACAAGATAAGTGGGAGCAGTACTTC. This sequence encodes CASRTPGQDKWEQYF.

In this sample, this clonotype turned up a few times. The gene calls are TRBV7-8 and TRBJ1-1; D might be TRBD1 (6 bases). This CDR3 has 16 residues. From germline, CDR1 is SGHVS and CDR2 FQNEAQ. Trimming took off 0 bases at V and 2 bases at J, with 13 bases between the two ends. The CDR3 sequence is CASSLAPGVANTEAFF. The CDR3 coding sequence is TGTGCCAGCAGCTTAGCGCCAGGGGTTGCAAACACTGAAGCTTTCTTT.

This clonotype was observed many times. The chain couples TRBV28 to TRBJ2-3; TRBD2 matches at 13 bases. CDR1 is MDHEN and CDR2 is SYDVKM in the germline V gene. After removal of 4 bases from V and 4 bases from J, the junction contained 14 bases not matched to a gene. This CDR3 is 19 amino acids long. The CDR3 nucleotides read TGTGCCAGCAGTTCCCTACAATTTACGACTAGCGGGAGGTCAGATACGCAGTATTTT. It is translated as CASSSLQFTTSGRSDTQYF.

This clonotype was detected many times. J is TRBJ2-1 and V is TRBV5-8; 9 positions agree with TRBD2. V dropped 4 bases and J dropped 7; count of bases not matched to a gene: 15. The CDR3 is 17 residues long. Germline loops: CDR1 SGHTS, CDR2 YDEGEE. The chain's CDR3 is CASSRQSGVAGENEQFF. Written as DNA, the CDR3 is TGTGCCAGCAGCCGACAATCTGGGGTAGCGGGAGAAAATGAGCAGTTCTTC.

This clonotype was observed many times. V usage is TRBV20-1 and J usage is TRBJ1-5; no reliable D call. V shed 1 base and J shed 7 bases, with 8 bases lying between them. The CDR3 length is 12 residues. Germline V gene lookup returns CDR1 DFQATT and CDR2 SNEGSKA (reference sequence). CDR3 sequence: CSARVLGQPQHF. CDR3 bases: TGCAGTGCTAGAGTTTTGGGCCAGCCCCAGCATTTT.

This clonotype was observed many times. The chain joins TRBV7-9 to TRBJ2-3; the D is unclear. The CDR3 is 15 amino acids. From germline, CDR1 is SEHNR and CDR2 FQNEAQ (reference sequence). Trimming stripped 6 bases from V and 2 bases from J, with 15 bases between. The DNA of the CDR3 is TGTGCCAGCAGGATCGCCGGGTCTTTCACAGATACGCAGTATTTT. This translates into CASRIAGSFTDTQYF.

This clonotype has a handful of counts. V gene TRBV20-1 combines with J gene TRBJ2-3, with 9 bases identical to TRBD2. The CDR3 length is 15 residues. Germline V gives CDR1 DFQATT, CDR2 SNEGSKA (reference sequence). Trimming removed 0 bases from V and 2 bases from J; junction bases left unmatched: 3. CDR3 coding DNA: TGCAGTGCTAGAGAAACTAGCGGGCTCACAGATACGCAGTATTTT. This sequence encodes CSARETSGLTDTQYF.

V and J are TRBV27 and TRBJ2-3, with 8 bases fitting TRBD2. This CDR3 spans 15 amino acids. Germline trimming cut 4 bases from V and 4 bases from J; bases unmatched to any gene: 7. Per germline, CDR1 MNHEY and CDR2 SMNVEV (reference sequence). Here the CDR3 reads CASSSRLARSDTQYF. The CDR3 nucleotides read TGTGCCAGCAGTTCCAGACTAGCGAGGTCAGATACGCAGTATTTT.

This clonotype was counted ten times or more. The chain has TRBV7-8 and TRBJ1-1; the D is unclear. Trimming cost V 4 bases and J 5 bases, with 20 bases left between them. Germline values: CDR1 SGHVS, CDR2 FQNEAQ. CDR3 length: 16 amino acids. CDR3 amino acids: CASSSTTNPLGTEAFF. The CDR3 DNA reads TGTGCCAGCAGCTCTACAACGAACCCGCTTGGTACTGAAGCTTTCTTT.

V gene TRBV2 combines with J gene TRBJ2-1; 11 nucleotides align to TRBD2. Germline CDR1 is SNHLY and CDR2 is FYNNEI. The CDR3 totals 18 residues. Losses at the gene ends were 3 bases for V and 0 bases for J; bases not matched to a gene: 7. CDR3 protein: CASSDPGTSGSSYNEQFF. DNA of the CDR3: TGTGCCAGCAGTGACCCCGGGACTAGCGGTAGCTCCTACAATGAGCAGTTCTTC.

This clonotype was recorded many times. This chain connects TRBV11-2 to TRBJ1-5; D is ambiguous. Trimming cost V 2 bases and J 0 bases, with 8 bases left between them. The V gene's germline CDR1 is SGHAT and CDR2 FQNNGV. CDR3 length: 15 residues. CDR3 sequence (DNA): TGTGCCAGCAGCTTACGCGGCCTTAGCAATCAGCCCCAGCATTTT. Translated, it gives CASSLRGLSNQPQHF.

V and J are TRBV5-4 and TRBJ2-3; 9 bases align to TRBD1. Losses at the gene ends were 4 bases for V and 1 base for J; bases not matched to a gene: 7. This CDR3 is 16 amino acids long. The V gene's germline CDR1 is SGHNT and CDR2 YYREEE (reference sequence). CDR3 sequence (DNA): TGTGCCAGCAGCAGCCCGGGACAGGGAGGCACAGATACGCAGTATTTT. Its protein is CASSSPGQGGTDTQYF.